This entry describes one T cell receptor beta chain. These data belong to a study of T cell responses to AZD1222 COVID-19 vaccine. The protocol was immunoSEQ multiplex PCR, while the TCRdb copy is restricted to in-frame clones and leaves out a portion. This table has 100,000 to 150,000 clones, less than 95% appearing once. Germline V lookup: CDR1 SGDLS, CDR2 YYNGEE. Trimming shortened V by 0 bases and J by 5 bases, and 11 bases separated the two germline ends. The CDR3 length is 15 residues. This rearrangement joins TRBV9 to TRBJ1-4; TRBD1 is a possible D gene (6 bases). The input for sequencing was peripheral blood, taken on day 0 of MenACWY control vaccination. This clonotype originated in an adult in good health. The CDR3 nucleotides read TGTGCCAGCAGCGTAGGAGGGGGGCCAAATGAAAAACTGTTTTTT. The encoded protein is CASSVGGGPNEKLFF.